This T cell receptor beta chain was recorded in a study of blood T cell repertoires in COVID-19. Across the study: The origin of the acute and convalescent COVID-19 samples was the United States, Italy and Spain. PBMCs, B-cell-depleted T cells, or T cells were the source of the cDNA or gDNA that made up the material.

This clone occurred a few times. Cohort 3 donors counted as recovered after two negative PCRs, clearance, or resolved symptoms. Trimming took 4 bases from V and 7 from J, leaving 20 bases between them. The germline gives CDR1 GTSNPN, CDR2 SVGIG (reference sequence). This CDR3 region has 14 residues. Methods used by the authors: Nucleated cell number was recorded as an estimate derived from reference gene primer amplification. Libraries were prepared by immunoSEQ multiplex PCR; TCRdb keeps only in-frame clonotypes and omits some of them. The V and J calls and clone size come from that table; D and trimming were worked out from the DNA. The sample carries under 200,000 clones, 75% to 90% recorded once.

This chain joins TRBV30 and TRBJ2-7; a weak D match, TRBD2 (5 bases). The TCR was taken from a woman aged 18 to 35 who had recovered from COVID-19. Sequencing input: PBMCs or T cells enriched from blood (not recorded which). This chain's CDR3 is CAWTAAAALGEQYF. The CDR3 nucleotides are TGTGCCTGGACTGCAGCGGCGGCCCTAGGAGAGCAGTACTTC.